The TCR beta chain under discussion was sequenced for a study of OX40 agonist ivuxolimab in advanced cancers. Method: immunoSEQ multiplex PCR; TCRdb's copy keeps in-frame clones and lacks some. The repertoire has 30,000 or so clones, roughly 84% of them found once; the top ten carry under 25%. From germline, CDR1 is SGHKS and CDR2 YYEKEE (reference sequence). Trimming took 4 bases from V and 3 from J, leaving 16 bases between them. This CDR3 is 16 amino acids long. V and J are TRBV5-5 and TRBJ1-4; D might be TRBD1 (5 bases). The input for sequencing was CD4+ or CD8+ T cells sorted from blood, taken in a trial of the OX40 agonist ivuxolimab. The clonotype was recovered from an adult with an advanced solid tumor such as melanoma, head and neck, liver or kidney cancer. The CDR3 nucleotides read TGTGCCAGCAGCAGAGATCCAGGGTCCCCTAATGAAAAACTGTTTTTT. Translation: CASSRDPGSPNEKLFF. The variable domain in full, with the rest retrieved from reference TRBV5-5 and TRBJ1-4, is DAGVTQSPTHLIKTRGQQVTLRCSPISGHKSVSWYQQVLGQGPQFIFQYYEKEERGRGNFPDRFSARQFPNYSSELNVNALLLGDSALYLCASSRDPGSPNEKLFFGSGTQLSVL.